Listed here are 26 T cell receptor beta chains from one sample, sequenced in a study of vaccination and CD4 T cells after COVID-19. CD4+ T cells that had been cultured provided DNA sequenced with the Oncomine TCR Beta short-read assay. A single record per CDR3 protein comes from TCRdb applying MiXCR to the PCR reads. The sample contains approximately 10,000 distinct CDR3 sequences, less than 65% of which appear only once. No antigens are known for them. Indicated treatment: approximately nine-day PBMC culture with coronavirus spike peptide pools or control peptides (ViraFEST assay). The sequenced sample consisted of CD4+ T cells from blood, cultured in vitro. These receptors originate from a human donor who had recovered from COVID-19.

This clonotype was observed a handful of times. The chain links TRBV27 to TRBJ2-1; D not resolved. The length of the CDR3 is 15 residues. CDR1 and CDR2 from the germline V gene are MNHEY and SMNVEV (reference sequence). Trimming took off 4 bases at V and 5 bases at J, with 15 bases between the two ends. The CDR3 region is CASSYARTRNNEQFF. The CDR3 DNA follows: TGTGCCAGCAGTTATGCAAGGACGAGAAACAATGAGCAGTTCTTC.

The genes are TRBV7-2 and TRBJ1-1; D remains ambiguous. This CDR3 is 14 amino acids long. Per germline, CDR1 SGHTA and CDR2 FQGNSA. The V end was cut by 5 bases, the J end by 4 bases, with 14 bases between. The chain's CDR3 is CASSPGRRATEAFF. The CDR3 DNA is TGTGCCAGCAGCCCCGGACGACGGGCCACTGAAGCTTTCTTT.

The chain employs TRBV20-1 and TRBJ1-3; no clear D gene. Germline lookup yields CDR1 DFQATT and CDR2 SNEGSKA (reference sequence). The CDR3 has 12 amino acids. V was clipped by 6 bases and J by 6 bases, with 12 bases between them. Here the CDR3 DNA reads TGCAGTGCCACCCGGGCCCAAAACACCATATATTTT. Translation gives CSATRAQNTIYF.

This clonotype came up a few times. This chain joins TRBV7-2 and TRBJ1-3; D call uncertain. V was cut by 2 bases and J by 0 bases, with 8 bases left in between. Germline CDR1 and CDR2: SGHTA and FQGNSA. CDR3 length: 15 residues. CDR3 region: CASSLRGSSGNTIYF. The CDR3 coding sequence is TGTGCCAGCAGCTTACGCGGCAGCTCTGGAAACACCATATATTTT.

This chain links TRBV7-3 with TRBJ2-3, with D possibly being TRBD2 (5 bases). The V end lost 0 bases, the J end lost 6 bases, and 13 bases lay between the germline ends. The CDR3 has 15 amino acids. The germline CDR1 and CDR2 sequences are SGHTA and FQGTGA. The CDR3 coding sequence is TGTGCCAGCAGCTTAACGCGGGTATCAAGGGATACGCAGTATTTT. Residues: CASSLTRVSRDTQYF.

V usage is TRBV11-3 and J usage is TRBJ1-2; D uncertain. V was clipped by 5 bases and J by 4 bases, with 11 bases between them. Germline CDR1 and CDR2: SGHNT and YENEEA. CDR3 length equals 13 residues. Written as DNA, the CDR3 is TGTGCCAGCAGCCCGGACGGAACCTATGGCTACACCTTC. As protein: CASSPDGTYGYTF.

The DNA for the CDR3 is TGTGCCAGCACCCGGTCGGGACAAGGAGGCAATCAGCCCCAGCATTTT. Amino acids: CASTRSGQGGNQPQHF. The V call is TRBV6-2 or TRBV6-3, the J call TRBJ1-5, with a tentative D call TRBD1 (6 bases). Germline V gives CDR1 MNHEY, CDR2 SVGEGT. Trimming shortened V by 7 bases and J by 2 bases, and 18 bases separated the two germline ends. This CDR3 comprises 16 residues.

The chain carries TRBV20-1 and TRBJ1-1, with D possibly matching TRBD1 (6 bases). Germline-derived CDR1 and CDR2 are DFQATT and SNEGSKA (reference sequence). The V end was cut by 7 bases, the J end by 5 bases, with 20 bases between. The CDR3 has 14 residues. CDR3 in amino acids: CSGNRDTKGTEAFF. The CDR3 DNA reads TGCAGTGGAAACCGGGACACAAAGGGGACTGAAGCTTTCTTT.

The sample holds a few counts of this clonotype. The J gene is TRBJ2-1, the V gene TRBV20-1; TRBD1 is a possible D gene (5 bases). Germline assignment: CDR1 DFQATT and CDR2 SNEGSKA (reference sequence). Trimming left V 5 bases short and J 9 bases short, with 17 bases between. This CDR3 has 13 residues. This CDR3 reads CSAPPPLGREQFF. The CDR3 bases are TGCAGTGCTCCCCCCCCCCTGGGGCGTGAGCAGTTCTTC.

This clonotype has more than one count but fewer than ten. The chain carries TRBV18 and TRBJ2-7; D call uncertain. Germline CDR1 KGHSH, CDR2 LQKENI. This CDR3 has 15 residues. Trimming stripped 2 bases from V and 2 bases from J, with 13 bases between. The CDR3 is CASSPGVAQTYEQYF. The CDR3 coding sequence is TGTGCCAGCTCACCAGGGGTAGCACAGACCTACGAGCAGTACTTC.

This rearrangement joins TRBV20-1 to TRBJ1-5; D ambiguous. CDR1 is DFQATT, CDR2 SNEGSKA, per germline (reference sequence). The CDR3 is 13 amino acids. V was clipped by 3 bases and J by 3 bases, with 9 bases between them. CDR3 nucleotides: TGCAGTGCTAGTTCAGATGCCAATCAGCCCCAGCATTTT. It specifies CSASSDANQPQHF.

The V and J genes are TRBV10-2 and TRBJ2-2, with 9 bases that match TRBD2. This CDR3 has 15 residues. V lost 4 bases and J lost 4; bases outside the gene matches: 4. Germline assignment: CDR1 WSHSY and CDR2 SAAADI. CDR3 loop: CASSGAGGGTGELFF. CDR3 sequence (DNA): TGCGCCAGCAGTGGAGCGGGAGGTGGCACCGGGGAGCTGTTTTTT.

The gene calls are TRBV6-2 or TRBV6-3 and TRBJ1-5; TRBD1 is a possible D gene (5 bases). This CDR3 is 14 amino acids long. Germline V lookup: CDR1 MNHEY, CDR2 SVGEGT. With 6 bases removed from V and 4 bases from J, the gap between germline ends came to 13 bases. CDR3 residues: CASSPVDRNQPQHF. In DNA form, the CDR3 reads TGTGCCAGCAGCCCTGTCGACAGAAATCAGCCCCAGCATTTT.

J is TRBJ1-2 and V is TRBV7-6, with TRBD1 identical over 7 bases. The germline V gene has CDR1 SGHVS and CDR2 FNYEAQ. V was pared by 5 bases and J by 3 bases, with 9 bases of the junction left unmatched. The CDR3 runs to 15 residues. The CDR3 reads CASSPGQEPHYGYTF. CDR3 nucleotide sequence: TGTGCCAGCAGCCCAGGACAGGAACCCCACTATGGCTACACCTTC.

J is TRBJ2-5 and V is TRBV7-3; no firm D call. Germline V gives CDR1 SGHTA, CDR2 FQGTGA. The CDR3 runs 15 residues. The germline V and J ends were trimmed by 2 bases and 2 bases, with 12 bases remaining between them. CDR3 loop: CASSLVRQPQETQYF. The CDR3 bases are TGTGCCAGCAGCTTAGTGCGTCAGCCTCAAGAGACCCAGTACTTC.

This clonotype has only one observation. The rearrangement uses TRBV4-2 and TRBJ1-2; D is possibly TRBD1 (6 bases). CDR1 and CDR2 from the germline V gene are LGHNA and YNFKEQ. The CDR3 contains 15 residues. Trimming took 0 bases from V and 3 from J, leaving 11 bases between them. The CDR3 region has the DNA TGTGCCAGCAGCCAAGATTTCAGGGGAGACTATGGCTACACCTTC. The encoded protein is CASSQDFRGDYGYTF.

This clonotype was observed a handful of times. V gene TRBV11-3 combines with J gene TRBJ2-7; TRBD2 aligns across 10 bases. This CDR3 is built from 15 residues. J was trimmed by 5 bases and V by 2 bases; bases with no gene match: 6. CDR1 is SGHNT, CDR2 YENEEA, per germline. This CDR3 is CASSLQREGLDEQYF. The CDR3 DNA follows: TGTGCCAGCAGCTTACAGCGGGAGGGCCTTGACGAGCAGTACTTC.

The V and J genes are TRBV2 and TRBJ1-1; 7 positions agree with TRBD1. Trimming removed 3 bases from V and 3 bases from J; junction bases left unmatched: 7. The length of the CDR3 is 15 residues. Germline CDR1 SNHLY, CDR2 FYNNEI. CDR3: CASSEEGASHTEAFF. DNA of the CDR3: TGTGCCAGCAGTGAGGAGGGGGCGAGTCACACTGAAGCTTTCTTT.

V and J are TRBV19 and TRBJ2-4; no definite D call. There are 18 residues in the CDR3. Trimming removed 0 bases from V and 0 bases from J, with 15 bases in between. Germline V gene data show CDR1 as LNHDA and CDR2 as SQIVND (reference sequence). CDR3 in amino acids: CASSIDQGQKIAKNIQYF. Written as DNA, the CDR3 is TGTGCCAGTAGTATAGATCAAGGGCAGAAGATAGCCAAAAACATTCAGTACTTC. Supplemented by reference TRBV19 and TRBJ2-4, the full variable domain reads DGGITQSPKYLFRKEGQNVTLSCEQNLNHDAMYWYRQDPGQGLRLIYYSQIVNDFQKGDIAEGYSVSREKKESFPLTVTSAQKNPTAFYLCASSIDQGQKIAKNIQYFGAGTRLSVL.

V usage is TRBV20-1 and J usage is TRBJ2-7; D gene uncertain. Trimming removed 3 bases from V and 3 bases from J, with 9 bases in between. Per germline, CDR1 DFQATT and CDR2 SNEGSKA (reference sequence). The CDR3 is made up of 12 amino acids. The CDR3 nucleotides read TGCAGTGCTAGTTTGAACGACTACGAGCAGTACTTC. The encoded protein is CSASLNDYEQYF.

This chain links TRBV6-5 with TRBJ2-4, with 8 positions matching TRBD2. This CDR3 spans 17 amino acids. V shed 2 bases, J shed 2 bases, and the junction held 8 bases outside the gene matches. CDR1 is MNHEY and CDR2 is SVGAGI in the germline V gene. Here the CDR3 DNA reads TGTGCCAGCAGTTACCCGACCGGGAGGGATCCCAAAAACATTCAGTACTTC. This sequence encodes CASSYPTGRDPKNIQYF.

V and J are TRBV12-3 or TRBV12-4 and TRBJ2-1; TRBD2 matches at 13 bases. The CDR3 is 14 amino acids. V was pared by 4 bases and J by 9 bases, with 3 bases of the junction left unmatched. CDR3 DNA: TGTGCCAGCAGTTGGACTAGCGGGAGAAGTGAGCAGTTCTTC. It translates to CASSWTSGRSEQFF.

The chain joins TRBV20-1 to TRBJ2-2; D is possibly TRBD1 (5 bases). This CDR3 comprises 14 residues. Trimming removed 6 bases from V and 0 bases from J, with 11 bases in between. Germline CDR1 DFQATT, CDR2 SNEGSKA (reference sequence). CDR3 nucleotides: TGCAGTGCCACAGGCTACGCGAACACCGGGGAGCTGTTTTTT. As protein: CSATGYANTGELFF.

This chain links TRBV10-3 with TRBJ2-7, with D tentatively TRBD2 (5 bases). Germline CDR1 and CDR2: ENHRY and SYGVKD. CDR3 length: 13 amino acids. V gave up 6 bases and J gave up 3 bases, with 12 bases separating them. DNA for the CDR3: TGTGCCATCAGGACTACTGGCAGCTACGAGCAGTACTTC. It encodes CAIRTTGSYEQYF.

The chain employs TRBV7-2 and TRBJ1-2; D gene ambiguous. Germline CDR1 SGHTA, CDR2 FQGNSA. The CDR3 runs to 13 residues. V was cut by 5 bases and J by 7 bases, with 14 bases left in between. CDR3 sequence (DNA): TGTGCCAGCAGCCTCTCGGTGGGATCTGGCTACACCTTC. Its protein is CASSLSVGSGYTF.

The V and J genes are TRBV7-8 and TRBJ2-7; TRBD1 agrees at 7 bases. This CDR3 is built from 15 residues. Germline loops: CDR1 SGHVS, CDR2 FQNEAQ. Germline trimming cut 0 bases from V and 6 bases from J; bases unmatched to any gene: 8. The chain's CDR3 is CASSLAGQSSGEQYF. Written as DNA, the CDR3 is TGTGCCAGCAGCTTAGCGGGACAGAGCTCGGGCGAGCAGTACTTC.